Each of the 20 T cell receptor beta chains below was sequenced from the same sample in a study of blood T cell repertoires in COVID-19. Clones were read by immunoSEQ multiplex PCR, and TCRdb kept only the in-frame ones, dropping some. The sample has 35,000 or so clones; 70% to 90% are singletons. Sequences were obtained from peripheral blood. These receptors all stem from a human donor in a cohort sampled during active COVID-19.

The chain employs TRBV12-2 and TRBJ1-2; TRBD1, the table's D call, lacks a check against the DNA. TRBV12-2 is listed as a pseudogene. This CDR3 contains 19 residues. CDR3 loop: CASRPRVDGDRENNYGYTF. The CDR3 nucleotides read TGTGCAAGTCGCCCGCGGGTCGACGGGGACAGGGAAAATAACTATGGCTACACCTTC.

V gene TRBV14 combines with J gene TRBJ1-2; D might be TRBD1 (6 bases). Per the germline V gene, CDR1 is SGHDN and CDR2 is FVKESK. V was cut by 4 bases and J by 7 bases, with 13 bases left in between. The CDR3 contains 13 residues. This CDR3 is CASSLSDRFGYTF. For the CDR3, the DNA is TGTGCCAGCAGCCTCTCGGACAGATTTGGCTACACCTTC. The full variable domain, its missing parts supplied by reference TRBV14 and TRBJ1-2, is EAGVTQFPSHSVIEKGQTVTLRCDPISGHDNLYWYRRVMGKEIKFLLHFVKESKQDESGMPNNRFLAERTGGTYSTLKVQPAELEDSGVYFCASSLSDRFGYTFGSGTRLTVV.

The chain employs TRBV7-9 and TRBJ1-1, with D possibly matching TRBD1 (6 bases). This CDR3 is built from 14 residues. Trimming cost V 0 bases and J 5 bases, with 10 bases left between them. CDR1 is SEHNR, CDR2 FQNEAQ, per germline (reference sequence). CDR3: CASSLALRGTEAFF. CDR3 nucleotides: TGTGCCAGCAGCTTAGCGCTCAGGGGAACTGAAGCTTTCTTT.

In its sample, this clone was seen once. The V gene is TRBV19, the J gene TRBJ2-3; weak D call: TRBD2 (6 bases). V dropped 6 bases and J dropped 6 bases, with 16 bases sitting between them. Looked up from germline, CDR1 is LNHDA and CDR2 is SQIVND (reference sequence). This CDR3 is built from 14 residues. The CDR3 here is CASSASVWVDTQYF. In DNA, the CDR3 is TGTGCCAGTAGCGCTAGCGTTTGGGTGGATACGCAGTATTTT.

The rearrangement joins TRBV6-5 to TRBJ2-5; 9 bases are a match to TRBD2. Germline V lookup: CDR1 MNHEY, CDR2 SVGAGI. The CDR3 has 16 residues. The V segment lost 0 bases and the J segment 3 bases; nucleotides outside the gene matches: 5. The DNA of the CDR3 is TGTGCCAGCAGTTACTCGATGAGGACTAGCGAAGAGACCCAGTACTTC. It specifies CASSYSMRTSEETQYF.

The V gene is TRBV5-1, the J gene TRBJ2-5; unclear D gene. Trimming pared 3 bases from V and 0 bases from J, leaving 6 bases between. Germline V gene data show CDR1 as SGHRS and CDR2 as YFSETQ. This CDR3 has 13 residues. CDR3 in amino acids: CASSSLYQETQYF. Written as DNA, the CDR3 is TGCGCCAGCAGCTCCCTGTACCAAGAGACCCAGTACTTC.

The CDR3 region is CASSLRQGNYGYTF. DNA for the CDR3: TGTGCCAGCAGCTTAAGACAGGGGAACTATGGCTACACCTTC. V usage is TRBV7-8 and J usage is TRBJ1-2; 8 bases line up with TRBD1. Per germline, CDR1 SGHVS and CDR2 FQNEAQ. With 2 bases clipped from V and 2 bases from J, the junction kept 1 base outside the gene matches. CDR3 length: 14 residues.

Notes on this clone: One end of the junction does not line up with germline, which may come from a read error. This chain connects TRBV7-4 to TRBJ1-4; 12 bases line up with TRBD1. Germline loops: CDR1 SGHVT, CDR2 SQSDAQ. This CDR3 is built from 22 residues. The CDR3 DNA is TGTGCCAGCAGCTGCGCCGGGACAGGGGGCTATCTTGGGTCAATTTTCTTCCGAAAAACTGTTTTT. Its protein is CASSCAGTGGYLGSIFFRKTVF.

This clone was found once. V gene TRBV18 combines with J gene TRBJ2-2; 8 bases are a match to TRBD2. The length of the CDR3 is 16 residues. V shed 2 bases, J shed 7 bases, and the junction held 9 bases outside the gene matches. Looked up from germline, CDR1 is KGHSH and CDR2 is LQKENI. CDR3 nucleotides: TGTGCCAGCTCACCAGGGCGAGCGGGAGTGGACGGGGAGCTGTTTTTT. It yields the protein CASSPGRAGVDGELFF. The complete variable domain, with remaining parts taken from reference TRBV18 and TRBJ2-2, reads NAGVMQNPRHLVRRRGQEARLRCSPMKGHSHVYWYRQLPEEGLKFMVYLQKENIIDESGMPKERFSAEFPKEGPSILRIQQVVRGDSAAYFCASSPGRAGVDGELFFGEGSRLTVL.

The gene calls are TRBV29-1 and TRBJ1-2; TRBD1 matches at 9 bases. In germline, CDR1 is SQVTM, CDR2 ANQGSEA. This CDR3 has 14 residues. V gave up 5 bases and J gave up 6 bases; unmatched junction bases: 10. CDR3 amino acids: CSVHGAGQGDGYTF. The CDR3 DNA reads TGCAGCGTTCACGGGGCGGGACAGGGAGATGGCTACACCTTC.

This chain connects TRBV18 to TRBJ1-4; D unclear. Germline V gene data show CDR1 as KGHSH and CDR2 as LQKENI. Trimming left V 1 base short and J 10 bases short, with 16 bases between. This CDR3 spans 15 amino acids. As DNA, the CDR3 is TGTGCCAGCTCACCACAGGAGGGTTTAAACGGAAAACTGTTTTTT. Its translation: CASSPQEGLNGKLFF.

The chain's CDR3 is CASMREGSQPQHF. CDR3 in DNA: TGTGCCAGTATGAGGGAGGGGAGTCAGCCCCAGCATTTT. V usage is TRBV19 and J usage is TRBJ1-5; a possible D gene is TRBD1 (5 bases). CDR3 length: 13 residues. Trimming stripped 7 bases from V and 6 bases from J, with 13 bases between. Germline V gene data show CDR1 as LNHDA and CDR2 as SQIVND (reference sequence). The entire variable domain, with the rest obtained from reference TRBV19 and TRBJ1-5, is as follows: DGGITQSPKYLFRKEGQNVTLSCEQNLNHDAMYWYRQDPGQGLRLIYYSQIVNDFQKGDIAEGYSVSREKKESFPLTVTSAQKNPTAFYLCASMREGSQPQHFGDGTRLSIL.

This sequence joins TRBV19 and TRBJ2-2; 7 nucleotides line up with TRBD2. CDR1 is LNHDA and CDR2 is SQIVND in the germline V gene (reference sequence). V gave up 10 bases and J gave up 8 bases; unmatched junction bases: 10. This CDR3 is 13 amino acids long. The CDR3 spells CATADGLGGELFF. The CDR3 DNA sequence: TGTGCCACCGCGGACGGACTAGGGGGGGAGCTGTTTTTT.

This rearrangement joins TRBV29-1 to TRBJ2-7, with 11 bases matching TRBD2. Germline values: CDR1 SQVTM, CDR2 ANQGSEA. This CDR3 has 13 residues. With 6 bases clipped from V and 4 bases from J, the junction kept 5 bases outside the gene matches. The CDR3 sequence is CSVGGLAGYEQYF. The CDR3 DNA sequence: TGCAGCGTCGGCGGACTAGCGGGTTACGAGCAGTACTTC.

The gene calls are TRBV18 and TRBJ2-7; 11 bases map to TRBD2. The CDR3 length is 15 residues. V was pared by 2 bases and J by 2 bases, with 2 bases of the junction left unmatched. CDR1 KGHSH and CDR2 LQKENI come from the germline V gene. CDR3 nucleotides: TGTGCCAGCTCACCAGGACTAGCGGGTACCTACGAGCAGTACTTC. Amino acids: CASSPGLAGTYEQYF.

This chain connects TRBV4-1 to TRBJ2-5; 9 nucleotides match TRBD2. V lost 0 bases and J lost 4; bases outside the gene matches: 9. The CDR3 is made up of 17 amino acids. In germline, CDR1 is MGHRA, CDR2 YSYEKL. This chain's CDR3 is CASSQDKGAGGRETQYF. In nucleotides, the CDR3 is TGCGCCAGCAGCCAAGATAAGGGGGCGGGGGGGCGAGAGACCCAGTACTTC.

The chain combines TRBV18 with TRBJ1-6, with 7 bases that match TRBD1. The CDR3 length is 14 residues. Germline values: CDR1 KGHSH, CDR2 LQKENI. V lost 3 bases, J lost 7 bases, and 3 bases stayed unmatched. The CDR3 DNA follows: TGTGCCAGCTCACCGGACAGGCGGAATTCACCCCTCCACTTT. Protein sequence: CASSPDRRNSPLHF.

This clone was picked up one time. In DNA, the CDR3 is TGCGCCAGCAGCCTACCCGGTACGTCTGACTACAATGAGCAGTTCTTC. Translation gives CASSLPGTSDYNEQFF. The V and J genes are TRBV5-1 and TRBJ2-1, with D uncertain. The CDR3 is 16 residues long. From germline, CDR1 is SGHRS and CDR2 YFSETQ. Trimming cost V 4 bases and J 3 bases, with 17 bases left between them. Looking up the rest from reference TRBV5-1 and TRBJ2-1 gives the full variable domain: KAGVTQTPRYLIKTRGQQVTLSCSPISGHRSVSWYQQTPGQGLQFLFEYFSETQRNKGNFPGRFSGRQFSNSRSEMNVSTLELGDSALYLCASSLPGTSDYNEQFFGPGTRLTVL.

This sequence joins TRBV9 and TRBJ2-5; 9 nucleotides match TRBD2. J gave up 5 bases and V 0 bases, and 11 bases lay outside the gene matches. CDR1 is SGDLS and CDR2 is YYNGEE in the germline V gene. This CDR3 has 17 residues. Written as DNA, the CDR3 is TGTGCCAGCAGCGTAGGACGATTAGCGGGAGTACAGGAGACCCAGTACTTC. Translated, it gives CASSVGRLAGVQETQYF.

This clone was recorded once. This chain links TRBV7-9 with TRBJ1-4, with D tentatively TRBD1 (5 bases). Trimming removed 4 bases from V and 8 bases from J, with 14 bases in between. The CDR3 runs to 14 residues. Germline V CDR1 and CDR2: SEHNR, FQNEAQ (reference sequence). The CDR3 region is CASSYVGQKEKLFF. CDR3 DNA: TGTGCCAGCAGCTATGTCGGACAAAAAGAAAAACTGTTTTTT.